This TCR beta chain was observed in a study of shared clonotypes between healthy human individuals. Profiling relied on immunoSEQ multiplex PCR, and the TCRdb table lists in-frame clones only, not all of them. The sample lists a few hundred thousand clones, 77% occurring once. Trimming pared 5 bases from V and 5 bases from J, leaving 13 bases between. The CDR3 loop spans 14 amino acids. Germline values: CDR1 SGHTA, CDR2 FQGTGA. The chain employs TRBV7-3 and TRBJ2-1, with D possibly being TRBD2 (5 bases). Source material: PBMCs. The TCR comes from a woman aged 35 to 49 in good health. Some clones in this sample may be carry-over from other donors' samples. In DNA, the CDR3 is TGTGCCAGCAGCCCTTCGGGGAAGAACAATGAGCAGTTCTTC. It yields the protein CASSPSGKNNEQFF.